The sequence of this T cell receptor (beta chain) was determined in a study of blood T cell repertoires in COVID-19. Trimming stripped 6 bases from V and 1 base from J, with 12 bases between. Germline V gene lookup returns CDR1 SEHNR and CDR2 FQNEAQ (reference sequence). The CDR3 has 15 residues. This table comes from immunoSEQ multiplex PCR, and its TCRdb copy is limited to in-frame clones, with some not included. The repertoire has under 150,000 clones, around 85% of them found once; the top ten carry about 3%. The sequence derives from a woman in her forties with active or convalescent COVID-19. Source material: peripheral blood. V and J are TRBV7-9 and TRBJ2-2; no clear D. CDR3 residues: CASRKPPVNTGELFF. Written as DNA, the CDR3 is TGTGCCAGCAGAAAACCGCCGGTGAACACCGGGGAGCTGTTTTTT.